The 24 T cell receptor beta chains presented below share a single source sample, sequenced in a study of regulatory T cells in long-lasting Graves disease. The time point denotes: newly diagnosed GD, antithyroid drugs for less than 3 months. RNA isolated from PBMCs was used to make the TCR library. Arm-PCR with iRepertoire HTBI primers amplified the CDR3 regions for these TCR beta libraries. A single record per CDR3 protein comes from TCRdb applying MiXCR to the multiplex PCR reads. The top ten hold about 36% of the sample, which has about 320,000 distinct CDR3 sequences, 18% seen once. The sequencing here drew on peripheral blood mononuclear cells (PBMCs), taken at new diagnosis, from a patient treated with antithyroid drugs. These receptors were obtained from a female donor with Graves disease.

The chain employs TRBV2 and TRBJ2-5; TRBD2 aligns across 9 bases. Germline V gene data show CDR1 as SNHLY and CDR2 as FYNNEI. The CDR3 covers 17 residues. V gave up 7 bases and J gave up 5 bases; unmatched junction bases: 17. The CDR3 reads CASTDAGLAGAVETQYF. The CDR3 DNA follows: TGTGCCAGCACCGACGCCGGGTTAGCGGGAGCGGTGGAGACCCAGTACTTC.

The rearrangement links TRBV19 to TRBJ2-7; tentative D call: TRBD2 (6 bases). Between the trimmed V and J ends, which lost 6 bases and 3 bases, there was a span of 15 bases. This CDR3 is 14 amino acids long. The germline gives CDR1 LNHDA, CDR2 SQIVND (reference sequence). In DNA, the CDR3 is TGTGCCAGTAGGGTCGCCGGAGGGCACTACGAGCAGTACTTC. This encodes CASRVAGGHYEQYF.

Of note for this clonotype: The likely explanation is a read error, given a far larger clone one base away. The chain combines TRBV6-2 or TRBV6-3 with TRBJ2-2, with no clear D. V lost 5 bases and J 6 bases, leaving 16 bases between the germline ends. The CDR3 is 15 residues long. The germline V gene has CDR1 MNHEY and CDR2 SVGEGT. In DNA form, the CDR3 reads TGTGCCAGCAGTGAAGTGCCCCCATTACCCGGGGAGCTGTTTTTT. Translating it yields CASSEVPPLPGELFF.

CDR3 in DNA: TGTGCCAGCTCACCAACGAGGACGGCCACTGAAGCTTTCTTT. Translation: CASSPTRTATEAFF. V is TRBV18 and J is TRBJ1-1; D is unclear. V lost 2 bases and J 4 bases, leaving 11 bases between the germline ends. The V gene's germline CDR1 is KGHSH and CDR2 LQKENI. The length of the CDR3 is 14 residues. Full variable domain (outside the CDR3, taken from reference TRBV18 and TRBJ1-1): NAGVMQNPRHLVRRRGQEARLRCSPMKGHSHVYWYRQLPEEGLKFMVYLQKENIIDESGMPKERFSAEFPKEGPSILRIQQVVRGDSAAYFCASSPTRTATEAFFGQGTRLTVV.

This clonotype was recorded at least ten times. The chain joins TRBV28 to TRBJ2-4; D is unresolved. V was shortened by 2 bases and J by 2 bases, with 10 bases between the two germline ends. The CDR3 totals 15 residues. CDR1 MDHEN and CDR2 SYDVKM come from the germline V gene. DNA for the CDR3: TGTGCCAGCAGTTTAGGGCAGCCCTCCAAAAACATTCAGTACTTC. Its protein product is CASSLGQPSKNIQYF.

V and J are TRBV2 and TRBJ2-2; 9 positions match TRBD2. CDR3 length equals 18 residues. The germline CDR1 and CDR2 sequences are SNHLY and FYNNEI. The V and J ends lost 5 bases and 3 bases, in that order; junction bases with no gene match: 13. The CDR3, as DNA: TGTGCCAGCAGTTCGACAGGGCTAGCGGGAAAGGACACCGGGGAGCTGTTTTTT. This encodes CASSSTGLAGKDTGELFF.

Ten or more counts support this clonotype. The J gene is TRBJ2-1, the V gene TRBV6-2 or TRBV6-3, with no clear D. The CDR3 length is 16 residues. V was trimmed by 2 bases and J by 5 bases, leaving 16 bases between them. Germline CDR1 reads MNHEY; CDR2 reads SVGEGT. CDR3 bases: TGTGCCAGCAGTTACCCCAAGGAAGGGATCCACAATGAGCAGTTCTTC. Translated: CASSYPKEGIHNEQFF.

The chain carries TRBV10-3 and TRBJ2-2, with 7 bases identical to TRBD2. The CDR3 is 15 residues long. V lost 7 bases and J lost 3; bases outside the gene matches: 8. Germline V gene lookup returns CDR1 ENHRY and CDR2 SYGVKD. The CDR3 DNA follows: TGTGCCATCAAGAAGGGAGGGTTGGACACCGGGGAGCTGTTTTTT. This translates into CAIKKGGLDTGELFF.

This clonotype was counted ten times or more. CDR3 nucleotide sequence: TGTGCCAGCAACTCGGGTTCGACAGATACGCAGTATTTT. Protein product: CASNSGSTDTQYF. This chain uses TRBV2 with TRBJ2-3; D remains unclear. V dropped 7 bases and J dropped 3 bases, with 11 bases sitting between them. This CDR3 has 13 amino acids. Germline V gives CDR1 SNHLY, CDR2 FYNNEI.

This clonotype was counted at least ten times. J is TRBJ2-5 and V is TRBV6-1, with D perhaps matching TRBD2 (5 bases). The ends were cut back, 7 bases at V and 1 base at J, with 13 bases in the middle. Germline lookup yields CDR1 MNHNS and CDR2 SASEGT. This CDR3 region has 14 residues. CDR3 nucleotides: TGTGCCAGCAACCGGCGGGCTAGCCAAGAGACCCAGTACTTC. Translating it yields CASNRRASQETQYF.

As to this clonotype: This may stem from a read error, because a much larger clone lies one nucleotide away. V and J are TRBV2 and TRBJ2-5; 10 nucleotides align to TRBD2. The CDR3 extends over 15 amino acids. The germline V gene encodes CDR1 SNHLY and CDR2 FYNNEI. The V segment lost 3 bases and the J segment 5 bases; nucleotides outside the gene matches: 6. DNA of the CDR3: TGTGCCAGCAGTGAGGTAGCGGGAGGCGGCGAGACCCAGTACTTC. This codes for CASSEVAGGGETQYF.

With regard to this clonotype: A far larger clone is one nucleotide away, so this likely arose from a read error. V usage is TRBV11-2 and J usage is TRBJ1-1, with D possibly being TRBD1 (5 bases). The CDR3 runs to 12 residues. The germline gives CDR1 SGHAT, CDR2 FQNNGV. CDR3 sequence: CASSPRGTEALF. The CDR3 nucleotides read TGTGCCAGCAGCCCACGTGGGACTGAAGCTCTCTTT.

On this clonotype: A read error likely explains this, since a far larger clone differs by one base. The rearrangement uses TRBV28 and TRBJ2-1, with a tentative D call TRBD2 (7 bases). The CDR3 runs to 15 residues. V dropped 1 base and J dropped 10 bases, with 17 bases sitting between them. From germline, CDR1 is MDHEN and CDR2 SYDVKM. The CDR3 here is CASSLLGGAAYEQFF. CDR3 nucleotide sequence: TGTGCCAGCAGTTTATTGGGGGGGGCCGCCTACGAGCAGTTCTTC. Combining the CDR3 with reference TRBV28 and TRBJ2-1 gives the whole variable domain DVKVTQSSRYLVKRTGEKVFLECVQDMDHENMFWYRQDPGLGLRLIYFSYDVKMKEKGDIPEGYSVSREKKERFSLILESASTNQTSMYLCASSLLGGAAYEQFFGPGTRLTVL.

This clonotype was counted a few times. This CDR3 is CASTPSWGEQYF. The CDR3 DNA reads TGTGCCAGCACCCCATCCTGGGGAGAGCAGTACTTC. V gene TRBV6-1 combines with J gene TRBJ2-7; no definite D call. V lost 7 bases and J 7 bases, leaving 14 bases between the germline ends. The CDR3 runs to 12 residues. Germline-derived CDR1 and CDR2 are MNHNS and SASEGT.

This chain joins TRBV27 and TRBJ1-2; 7 bases line up with TRBD1. Unmatched junction bases numbered 9, after V lost 7 bases and J lost 4 bases. Germline V gives CDR1 MNHEY, CDR2 SMNVEV (reference sequence). The CDR3 loop spans 14 amino acids. CDR3 sequence (DNA): TGTGCCAGCAATTCGAGGGGGCACAGCTATGGCTACACCTTC. It specifies CASNSRGHSYGYTF.

This clonotype was detected many times. The chain has TRBV28 and TRBJ2-5; possibly TRBD1 for D (7 bases). The CDR3 consists of 16 residues. Germline lookup yields CDR1 MDHEN and CDR2 SYDVKM. V was clipped by 5 bases and J by 4 bases, with 20 bases between them. CDR3 sequence reads: CASSPYPSGGRETQYF. The CDR3 region has the DNA TGTGCCAGCAGTCCCTACCCGTCAGGGGGGCGAGAGACCCAGTACTTC. The full variable domain, its missing parts supplied by reference TRBV28 and TRBJ2-5, is DVKVTQSSRYLVKRTGEKVFLECVQDMDHENMFWYRQDPGLGLRLIYFSYDVKMKEKGDIPEGYSVSREKKERFSLILESASTNQTSMYLCASSPYPSGGRETQYFGPGTRLLVL.

This clonotype was detected a few times. A much larger clonotype is one base distant, so this may be a read error. V gene TRBV20-1 combines with J gene TRBJ1-6; possibly TRBD1 for D (6 bases). The CDR3 is 18 amino acids. The germline gives CDR1 DFQATT, CDR2 SNEGSKA (reference sequence). The CDR3 region has the DNA TGCAGTGCTAGAGATCGGGACACCCCTGGCTCCTATAATCCACCCCTCCACTTT. It translates to CSARDRDTPGSYNPPLHF.

This clonotype was picked up many times. The J gene is TRBJ1-1, the V gene TRBV29-1; 11 nucleotides line up with TRBD1. CDR1 and CDR2 (germline): SQVTM, ANQGSEA. CDR3 size: 14 residues. The junction had 9 bases not matched to a gene; V was cut back by 6 bases and J by 6 bases. The CDR3 sequence: CSVSGTGGYAEAFF. The CDR3 region has the DNA TGCAGCGTATCCGGGACAGGGGGGTACGCTGAAGCTTTCTTT.

Comment on this clonotype: One end of the junction varies from germline; a read error may be responsible. The gene calls are TRBV5-1 and TRBJ2-2; TRBD2 is a possible D gene (5 bases). The CDR3 loop spans 15 amino acids. Germline V gives CDR1 SGHRS, CDR2 YFSETQ. The DNA for the CDR3 is TGCGCCAGCAGCTTGGAGGAGCCGGGATCCGGGGAGCTGTCTTTT. This sequence encodes CASSLEEPGSGELSF.

The table lists this clonotype with many counts. This chain links TRBV7-9 with TRBJ1-4, with 9 bases fitting TRBD1. The CDR3 has 15 residues. The ends lost 4 bases at V and 7 bases at J; junction bases unmatched: 7. Per the germline V gene, CDR1 is SEHNR and CDR2 is FQNEAQ (reference sequence). As DNA, the CDR3 is TGTGCCAGCAGCTCCCTGGACAGGGGAGGTGAAAAACTGTTTTTT. It encodes CASSSLDRGGEKLFF.

The chain uses TRBV3-1 and TRBJ2-7, with 12 bases identical to TRBD2. Trimming took 4 bases from V and 3 from J; bases not matched to a gene: 13. CDR3 length: 18 amino acids. CDR1 LGHDT and CDR2 YNNKEL come from the germline V gene (reference sequence). DNA for the CDR3: TGTGCCAGCAGCCGCCTCCGGACTAGCGGGGCGTCGGGCTACGAGCAGTACTTC. Protein sequence: CASSRLRTSGASGYEQYF.

This clonotype was observed at least ten times. The CDR3 coding sequence is TGTGCCAGCAGCGGACGGGGGGAGCAGTACTTC. This encodes CASSGRGEQYF. The chain joins TRBV9 to TRBJ2-7; D is perhaps TRBD2 (6 bases). The CDR3 extends over 11 amino acids. V was pared by 3 bases and J by 7 bases, with 8 bases between. In germline, CDR1 is SGDLS, CDR2 YYNGEE.

The chain links TRBV5-1 to TRBJ2-1; 11 bases match TRBD1. The J segment lost 10 bases and the V segment lost 0 bases, leaving 6 bases of the junction unmatched. The germline gives CDR1 SGHRS, CDR2 YFSETQ. The CDR3 runs to 15 residues. CDR3 in DNA: TGCGCCAGCAGCTTGGTGGGACAGGGGGGTCAGGAGCAGTTCTTC. This sequence encodes CASSLVGQGGQEQFF.

This clonotype was observed many times. This chain links TRBV28 with TRBJ2-2; TRBD2 aligns across 13 bases. CDR3 size: 14 residues. Trimming at V came to 9 bases and at J to 5 bases, leaving 3 bases not matched to a gene. Per germline, CDR1 MDHEN and CDR2 SYDVKM. The CDR3 sequence: CASGLAGVTGELFF. CDR3 DNA sequence: TGTGCCAGTGGACTAGCGGGAGTAACCGGGGAGCTGTTTTTT.